This T cell receptor beta chain was retrieved from a study of response to subunit inactivated influenza vaccine. TCRdb independently ran MiXCR on the RT-PCR reads; one entry per CDR3 protein. The data show 450,000 to 500,000 distinct CDR3 sequences, with about a tenth seen just once and about an eighth held by the top ten. This clonotype has only a few counts. What it binds is not known. V lost 0 bases and J 1 base, leaving 7 bases between the germline ends. CDR3 length: 14 amino acids. Per the germline V gene, CDR1 is SGDLS and CDR2 is YYNGEE. The study's findings and limits: Few additional T cells are recruited per seasonal influenza vaccination, authors suggested.

Specimen: PBMCs from blood, collected 45 days after vaccination. The rearrangement uses TRBV9 and TRBJ2-5; D possibly matches TRBD1 or TRBD2 (5 bases each). The receptor's source is a man in his fifties or sixties who received an inactivated influenza vaccine. The CDR3 loop is CASSVEGTQETQYF. The CDR3 DNA sequence: TGTGCCAGCAGCGTAGAGGGGACCCAAGAGACCCAGTACTTC.